A selection of T cell receptor beta chains follows, all from one sample in a study of T-cell memory formation after mild COVID-19. Each CDR3 protein gets one entry after TCRdb re-called the 5' RACE reads with MiXCR. Of 100,000 or so distinct CDR3 sequences in the sample, around 10% were seen once. Material: PBMCs or a T cell subset sorted from them (not recorded which). These receptor sequences come from a young man who had mild COVID-19 (a few samples of this study predate the infection). Cell type and time point are not known. The CDR3 runs from the conserved cysteine through the conserved F or W. D genes are given only for firm matches. A clone size is listed for some rows: how often the clone was seen (once, few, many), or a class if it is expanded.

v_gene	len	j_gene	d_gene	abundance	CDR3nt	CDR3aa
TRBV2	14	TRBJ2-2	-	few	TGTGCCAGCAAGTCTTACAGGGAGGTCGGGGAGCTGTTTTTT	CASKSYREVGELFF
TRBV5-1	12	TRBJ2-5	-	-	TGCGCCAGCAGCAGGGAAGGGGAGACCCAGTACTTC	CASSREGETQYF
TRBV18	13	TRBJ2-7	-	few	TGTGCCAGCTCACCACCGGGGGAACTCGAGCAGTACTTC	CASSPPGELEQYF
TRBV5-1	16	TRBJ1-1	-	-	TGCGCCGAGGGGAGTCCTCCACCTACTATGAACACTGAAGCTTTCTTT	CAEGSPPPTMNTEAFF
TRBV6-5	16	TRBJ2-6	-	-	TGTGCCAGCAGTTACTCGAGTGGGGCTGGGGCCAACGTCCTGACTTTC	CASSYSSGAGANVLTF
TRBV28	12	TRBJ1-1	-	-	TGTGCCAGCAGCCCCCAGAACACTGAAGCTTTCTTT	CASSPQNTEAFF
TRBV20-1	14	TRBJ1-2	-	few	TGCAGTGCTAGAGATCGTGGGTCTTACTATGGCTACACCTTC	CSARDRGSYYGYTF
TRBV19	14	TRBJ2-2	TRBD2	once	TGTGCCAGTATTCCGGGGGGGCAGACCGGGGAGCTGTTTTTT	CASIPGGQTGELFF
TRBV6-2/TRBV6-3	16	TRBJ2-3	TRBD2	-	TGTGCCAGCAGTTACGGGACTAGCGGTCCCACAGATACGCAGTATTTT	CASSYGTSGPTDTQYF
TRBV6-2/TRBV6-3	15	TRBJ2-3	-	many	TGTGCCAGTCACGTGGGATCAGACACGACAGATACGCAGTATTTT	CASHVGSDTTDTQYF
TRBV7-6	11	TRBJ1-2	TRBD1	many	TGTGCCAGCAGCTCCGGGACAGACTACACCTTC	CASSSGTDYTF
TRBV7-6	14	TRBJ2-1	-	few	TGTGCCAGCAGCTTAGAAGCCGAGAACAATGAGCAGTTCTTC	CASSLEAENNEQFF
TRBV7-7	16	TRBJ2-3	-	-	TGTGCCAGCAGCTTGGCCTACCAATTCCCCACAGATACGCAGTATTTT	CASSLAYQFPTDTQYF
TRBV4-1	14	TRBJ2-7	-	-	TGCGCCAGCAGCCAAGCTCTGGGCGCGGACGAGCAGTACTTC	CASSQALGADEQYF
TRBV4-3	14	TRBJ1-1	-	few	TGCGCCAGCAGCCCAGGGACTTTTGACACTGAAGCTTTCTTT	CASSPGTFDTEAFF
TRBV20-1	12	TRBJ2-1	-	-	TGCAGCCTAGTGGGAGATCCACCTGAGCAGTTCTTC	CSLVGDPPEQFF
TRBV6-6	15	TRBJ1-5	TRBD1	-	TGTGCCAGCAGTCTCCGGACAGGGTTTGGTCAGCCCCAGCATTTT	CASSLRTGFGQPQHF
TRBV13	14	TRBJ1-3	-	-	TGTGCCAGCAGTGAACGCGGGGCTGGAAACACCATATATTTT	CASSERGAGNTIYF
TRBV20-1	14	TRBJ1-5	TRBD1	-	TGCAGTGCTAGGGACAGGGGGCGCACCCGGCCCCAGCATTTT	CSARDRGRTRPQHF
TRBV25-1	15	TRBJ1-6	-	-	TGTGCCAGCAGTGAATGGACGGACCATAATTCACCCCTCCACTTT	CASSEWTDHNSPLHF